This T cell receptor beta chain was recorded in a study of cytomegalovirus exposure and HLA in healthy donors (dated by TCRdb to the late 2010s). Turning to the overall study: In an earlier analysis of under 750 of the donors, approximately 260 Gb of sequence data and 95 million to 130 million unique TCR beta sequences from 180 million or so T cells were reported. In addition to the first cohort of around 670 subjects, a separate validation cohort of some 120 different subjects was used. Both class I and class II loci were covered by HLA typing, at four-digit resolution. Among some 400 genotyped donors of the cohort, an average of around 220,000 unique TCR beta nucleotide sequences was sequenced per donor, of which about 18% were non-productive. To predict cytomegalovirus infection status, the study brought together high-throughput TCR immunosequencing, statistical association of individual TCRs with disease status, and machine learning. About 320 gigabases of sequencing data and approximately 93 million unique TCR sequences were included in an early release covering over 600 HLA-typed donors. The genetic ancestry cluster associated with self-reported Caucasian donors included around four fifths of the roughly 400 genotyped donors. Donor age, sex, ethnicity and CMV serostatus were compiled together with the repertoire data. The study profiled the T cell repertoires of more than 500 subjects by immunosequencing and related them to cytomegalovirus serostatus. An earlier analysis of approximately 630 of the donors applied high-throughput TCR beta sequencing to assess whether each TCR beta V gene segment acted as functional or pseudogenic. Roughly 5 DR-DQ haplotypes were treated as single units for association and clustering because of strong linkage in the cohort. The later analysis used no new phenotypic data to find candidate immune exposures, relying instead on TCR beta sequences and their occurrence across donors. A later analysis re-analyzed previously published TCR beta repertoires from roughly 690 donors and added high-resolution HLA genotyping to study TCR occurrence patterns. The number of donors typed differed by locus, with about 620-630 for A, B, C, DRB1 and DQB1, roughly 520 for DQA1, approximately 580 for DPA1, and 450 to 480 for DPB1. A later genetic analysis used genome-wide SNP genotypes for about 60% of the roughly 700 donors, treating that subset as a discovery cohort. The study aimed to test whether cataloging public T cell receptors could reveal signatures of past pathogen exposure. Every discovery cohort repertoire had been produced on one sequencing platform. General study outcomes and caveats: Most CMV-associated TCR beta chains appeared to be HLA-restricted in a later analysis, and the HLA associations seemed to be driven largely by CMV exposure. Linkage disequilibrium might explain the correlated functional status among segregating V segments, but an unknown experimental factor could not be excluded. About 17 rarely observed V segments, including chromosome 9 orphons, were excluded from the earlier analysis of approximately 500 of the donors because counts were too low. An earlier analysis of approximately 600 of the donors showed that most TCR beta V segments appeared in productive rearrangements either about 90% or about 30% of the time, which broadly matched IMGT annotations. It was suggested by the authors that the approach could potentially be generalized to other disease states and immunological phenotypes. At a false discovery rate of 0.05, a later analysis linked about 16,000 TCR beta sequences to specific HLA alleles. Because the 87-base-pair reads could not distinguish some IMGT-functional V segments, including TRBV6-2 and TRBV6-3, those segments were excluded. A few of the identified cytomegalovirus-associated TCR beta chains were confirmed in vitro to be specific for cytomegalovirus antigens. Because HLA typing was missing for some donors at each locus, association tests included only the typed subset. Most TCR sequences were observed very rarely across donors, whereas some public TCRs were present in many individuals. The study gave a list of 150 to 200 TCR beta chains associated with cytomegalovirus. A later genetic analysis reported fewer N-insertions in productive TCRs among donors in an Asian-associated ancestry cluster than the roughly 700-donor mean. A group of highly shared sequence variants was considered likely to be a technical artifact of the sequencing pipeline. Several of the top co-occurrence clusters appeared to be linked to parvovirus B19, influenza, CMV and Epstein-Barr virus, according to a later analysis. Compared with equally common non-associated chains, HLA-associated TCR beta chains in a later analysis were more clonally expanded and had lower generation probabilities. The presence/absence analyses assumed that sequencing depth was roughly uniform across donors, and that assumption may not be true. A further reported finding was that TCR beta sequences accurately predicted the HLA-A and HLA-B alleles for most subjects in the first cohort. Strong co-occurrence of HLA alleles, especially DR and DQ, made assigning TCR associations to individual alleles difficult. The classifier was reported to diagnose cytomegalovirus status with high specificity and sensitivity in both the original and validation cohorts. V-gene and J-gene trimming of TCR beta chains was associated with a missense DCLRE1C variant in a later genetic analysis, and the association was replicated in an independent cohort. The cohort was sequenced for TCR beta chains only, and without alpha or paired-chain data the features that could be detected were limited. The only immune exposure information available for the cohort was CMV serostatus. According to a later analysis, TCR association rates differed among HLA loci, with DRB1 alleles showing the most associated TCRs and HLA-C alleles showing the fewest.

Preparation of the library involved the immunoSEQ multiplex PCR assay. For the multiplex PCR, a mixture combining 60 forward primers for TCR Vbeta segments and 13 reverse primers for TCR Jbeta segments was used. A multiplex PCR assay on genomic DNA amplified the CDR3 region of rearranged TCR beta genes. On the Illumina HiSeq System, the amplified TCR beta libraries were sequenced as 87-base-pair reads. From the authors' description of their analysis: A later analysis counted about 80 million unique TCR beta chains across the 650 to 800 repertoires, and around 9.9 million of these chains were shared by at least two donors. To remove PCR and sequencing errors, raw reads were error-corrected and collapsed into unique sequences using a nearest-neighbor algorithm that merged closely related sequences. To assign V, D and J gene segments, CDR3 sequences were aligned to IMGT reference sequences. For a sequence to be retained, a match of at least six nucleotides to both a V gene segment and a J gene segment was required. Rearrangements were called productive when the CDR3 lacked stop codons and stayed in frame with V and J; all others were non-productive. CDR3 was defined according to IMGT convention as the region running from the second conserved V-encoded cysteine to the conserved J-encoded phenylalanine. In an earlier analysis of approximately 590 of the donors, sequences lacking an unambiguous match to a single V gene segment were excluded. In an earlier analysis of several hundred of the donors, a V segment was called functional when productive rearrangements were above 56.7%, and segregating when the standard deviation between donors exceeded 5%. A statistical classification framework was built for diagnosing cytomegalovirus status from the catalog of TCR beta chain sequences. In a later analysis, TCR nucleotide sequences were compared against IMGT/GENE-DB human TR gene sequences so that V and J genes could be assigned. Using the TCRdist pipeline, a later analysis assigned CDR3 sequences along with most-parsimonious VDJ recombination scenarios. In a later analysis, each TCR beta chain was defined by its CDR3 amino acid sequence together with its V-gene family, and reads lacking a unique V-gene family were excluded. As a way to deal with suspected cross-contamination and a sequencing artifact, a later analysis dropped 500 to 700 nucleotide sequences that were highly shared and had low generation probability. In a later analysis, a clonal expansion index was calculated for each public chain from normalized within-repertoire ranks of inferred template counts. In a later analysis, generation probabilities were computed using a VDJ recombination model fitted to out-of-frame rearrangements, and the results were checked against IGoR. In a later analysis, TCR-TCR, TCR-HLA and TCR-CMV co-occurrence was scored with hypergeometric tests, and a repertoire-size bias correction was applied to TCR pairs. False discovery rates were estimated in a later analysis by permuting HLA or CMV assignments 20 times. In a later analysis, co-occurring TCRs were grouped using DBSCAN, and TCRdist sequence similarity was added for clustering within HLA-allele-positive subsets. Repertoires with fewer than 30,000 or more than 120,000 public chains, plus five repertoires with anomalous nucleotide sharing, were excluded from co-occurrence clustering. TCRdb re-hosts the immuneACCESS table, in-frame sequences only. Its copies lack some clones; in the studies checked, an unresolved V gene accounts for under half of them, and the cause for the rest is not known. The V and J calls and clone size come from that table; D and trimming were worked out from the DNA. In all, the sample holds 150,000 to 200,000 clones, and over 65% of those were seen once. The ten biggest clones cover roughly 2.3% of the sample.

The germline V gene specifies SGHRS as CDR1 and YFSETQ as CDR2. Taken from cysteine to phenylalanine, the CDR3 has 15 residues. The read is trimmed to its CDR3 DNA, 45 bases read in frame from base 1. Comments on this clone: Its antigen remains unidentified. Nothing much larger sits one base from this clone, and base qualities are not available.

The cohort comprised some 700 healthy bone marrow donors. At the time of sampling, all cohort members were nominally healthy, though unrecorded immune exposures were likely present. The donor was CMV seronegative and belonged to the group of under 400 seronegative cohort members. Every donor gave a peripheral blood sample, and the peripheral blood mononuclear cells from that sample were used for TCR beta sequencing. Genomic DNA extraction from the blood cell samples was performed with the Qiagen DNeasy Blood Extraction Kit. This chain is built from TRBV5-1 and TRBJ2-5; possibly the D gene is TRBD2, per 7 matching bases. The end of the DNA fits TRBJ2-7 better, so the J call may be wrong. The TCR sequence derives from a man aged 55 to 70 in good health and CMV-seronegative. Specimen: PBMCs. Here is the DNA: TGCGCCAGCAGCCTGGGGGGGACACAAACCTACGAGCAGTACTTC. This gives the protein CASSLGGTQTYEQYF.